The rows below give T cell receptor beta chains drawn from one sample of a study of blood T cell repertoires in COVID-19. Assay: immunoSEQ multiplex PCR; the TCRdb copy retains only in-frame clones and omits some. The sample shows about 350,000 clones, over 85% of them seen only once. Specimen: peripheral blood. The source is a woman between 55 and 75 years old with COVID-19, enrolled during active disease. The CDR3 runs from the conserved cysteine through the conserved F or W. A D gene is named only where the DNA matches it firmly. The listing skips clone size in some rows; elsewhere it reads once, few, many or a size class.

V gene	clone size	J gene	D gene	CDR3 DNA	CDR3 protein
TRBV6-2/TRBV6-3	-	TRBJ2-1	TRBD2	TGTGCCAGCAGCCAACTAGCGGGGGCCTCCTACAATGAGCAGTTCTTC	CASSQLAGASYNEQFF
TRBV5-4	-	TRBJ2-3	TRBD2	TGTGCCAGCAGCCCCGGACTAGCGGGGATTAGCACAGATACGCAGTATTTT	CASSPGLAGISTDTQYF
TRBV3-1/TRBV3-2	once	TRBJ1-1	-	TGTGCCAGCAGCCAAGACAGGGGTTTTGCCGCTTTCTTT	CASSQDRGFAAFF
TRBV27	-	TRBJ2-5	TRBD1	TGTGCCAGCAGTTTGGGGCAGGGGGCCAGGACCCAGTACTTC	CASSLGQGARTQYF
TRBV6-5	-	TRBJ2-5	TRBD1	TGTGCCAGCAGACCAGGGGGCCTAGAGACCCAGTACTTC	CASRPGGLETQYF
TRBV5-5	-	TRBJ1-5	-	TGTGCCAGCAGCTTGGAGGGGAATAGCAATCAGCCCCAGCATTTT	CASSLEGNSNQPQHF
TRBV15	-	TRBJ1-5	-	TGTGCCACCAGCAGAGTGGGGGCCCGGGAGCCCCAGCATTTT	CATSRVGAREPQHF
TRBV2	once	TRBJ2-7	TRBD1	TGTGCCAGCAGGCCCGGGACAGGCCGGGGGTACGAGCAGTACTTC	CASRPGTGRGYEQYF
TRBV29-1	few	TRBJ2-7	-	TGCAGCGTTGAAGATTGGCAGGAGGACTCCTACGAGCAGTACTTC	CSVEDWQEDSYEQYF
TRBV5-1	-	TRBJ2-3	TRBD1	TGCGCCAGCAGCTTCAGGGGGCGAGGCACAGATACGCAGTATTTT	CASSFRGRGTDTQYF
TRBV28	-	TRBJ2-1	-	TGTGCCAGCAGTTTAAGGACTACGAATACAATGAGGCAGTTCTTC	CASSLRTTNTMRQFF
TRBV6-5	-	TRBJ1-3	TRBD1	TGTGCCAGCTCGACAGGGGAAGCTGGAAACACCATATATTTT	CASSTGEAGNTIYF
TRBV28	-	TRBJ2-3	TRBD1	TGTGCCAGCAAGACAGGGGGAGTTTTAGATACGCAGTATTTT	CASKTGGVLDTQYF
TRBV11-2	-	TRBJ1-4	-	TGTGCCAGCAGCTTAACAGGGCAAGAAAAACTGTTTTTT	CASSLTGQEKLFF
TRBV28	once	TRBJ1-2	-	TGTGCCAGCAGTTTATACCTAAACTATGGCTACACCTTC	CASSLYLNYGYTF
TRBV6-2/TRBV6-3	-	TRBJ1-6	TRBD1	TGTGCCAGCAGTTACCTACTAGGACAGGGAGGGAATTCACCCCTCCACTTT	CASSYLLGQGGNSPLHF
TRBV2	once	TRBJ1-5	-	TGTGCCAGCAGGGGGGGAGGGATAAGCAATCAGCCCCAGCATTTT	CASRGGGISNQPQHF
TRBV11-2	-	TRBJ1-1	-	TGTGCCAGCAGCTTAGCGGCAGGGGCGGACACTGAAGCTTTCTTT	CASSLAAGADTEAFF
TRBV27	-	TRBJ2-6	-	TGTGCCAGCAGTTTTTGGGGGCGGTCTGGGGCCAACGTCCTGACTTTC	CASSFWGRSGANVLTF
TRBV18	once	TRBJ2-5	-	TGTGCCAGCTCACCCTTTCTTGGCGGCCAAGAGACCCAGTACTTC	CASSPFLGGQETQYF
TRBV29-1	once	TRBJ1-2	-	TGCAGCGTTGAGTCAGGGTTTAACTATGGCTACACCTTC	CSVESGFNYGYTF
TRBV15	-	TRBJ2-7	-	TGTGCCACCAGCAGAGAGGTCGGGGACACTACCTACGAGCAGTACTTC	CATSREVGDTTYEQYF
TRBV4-2	-	TRBJ2-2	TRBD2	TGTGCCAGCAGCCAAGGAAGCGGGGGCGTAAGGTCCGGGGAGCTGTTTTTT	CASSQGSGGVRSGELFF
TRBV19	-	TRBJ2-1	TRBD1	TGTGCCAGTAGTCACAGGGGGCCCATAAGCTCCTACAATGAGCAGTTCTTC	CASSHRGPISSYNEQFF
TRBV6-5	-	TRBJ2-7	-	TGTGCCAGCAGTTACTCCTCTACAGGGTACGAGCAGTACTTC	CASSYSSTGYEQYF
TRBV7-3	few	TRBJ1-6	-	TGTGCCAGCAGCGAACACAGGGATTCACCCCTCCACTTT	CASSEHRDSPLHF
TRBV6-1	few	TRBJ2-2	TRBD1	TGTGCCAGCAGTGAATGGGACAGGGCGCACCTCCTGGAGCTGTTTTTT	CASSEWDRAHLLELFF
TRBV11-2	-	TRBJ1-1	TRBD1	TGTGCCAGCACTATCACAGGGGCGAACACTGAAGCTTTCTTT	CASTITGANTEAFF
TRBV28	-	TRBJ2-3	TRBD1	TGTGCCAGCAGTCCGACAGGGGCTACGCAGTATTTT	CASSPTGATQYF
TRBV12-3/TRBV12-4	-	TRBJ1-2	TRBD1	TGTGCCAGCAGTTCAGACAGGGGGCTAGGCTACACCTTC	CASSSDRGLGYTF
TRBV30	-	TRBJ1-1	-	TGTGCCTGGAGTGTACGGGGGAACACTGAAGCTTTCTTT	CAWSVRGNTEAFF
TRBV3-1/TRBV3-2	few	TRBJ1-2	-	TGTGCCAGCCGCTCGCTGGGGGGGACTTATGGCTACACCTTC	CASRSLGGTYGYTF
TRBV18	-	TRBJ1-3	-	TGTGCCAGCTCTCTTCAGGGCCCGAGCTCTGGAAACACCATATATTTT	CASSLQGPSSGNTIYF
TRBV28	-	TRBJ2-2	TRBD2	TGTGCCAGCTCTAGGGGAGGGCCAGGGGAGCTGTTTTTT	CASSRGGPGELFF
TRBV7-3	-	TRBJ2-3	-	TGTGCCAGCAGCCCCGGACTATCCACAGATACGCAGTATTTT	CASSPGLSTDTQYF
TRBV5-1	-	TRBJ2-7	-	TGCGCCAGCAGCTTGGACGGAGCCTACGAGCAGTACTTC	CASSLDGAYEQYF
TRBV7-2	-	TRBJ2-1	TRBD2	TGTGCCAGCAGCTTAATAGCGGGGGGGTACAATGAGCAGTTCTTC	CASSLIAGGYNEQFF
TRBV29-1	-	TRBJ1-1	TRBD1	TGCAGCGCCGACAGGGGACAGACTGAAGCTTTCTTT	CSADRGQTEAFF
TRBV7-2	few	TRBJ1-2	TRBD1	TGTGCCAGCAGCAGAACAGGGGTTGGTACCCCCTTCTATGGCTACACCTTC	CASSRTGVGTPFYGYTF
TRBV27	many	TRBJ2-6	TRBD2	TGTGCCAGCAGTTCCCAGGGAGGGACTGGGGCCAACGTCCTGACTTTC	CASSSQGGTGANVLTF
TRBV20-1	-	TRBJ2-1	-	TGCAGTGCGGCAGGGAACAATGAGCAGTTCTTC	CSAAGNNEQFF
TRBV7-2	-	TRBJ1-2	TRBD1	TGTGCCAGCAGCCTCGGGCAGGGGGCCTACTATGGCTACACCTTC	CASSLGQGAYYGYTF
TRBV19	-	TRBJ1-4	TRBD1	TGTGCCAGTAATCCGGGACAGCGGATCCTAAGTGAAAAACTGTTTTTT	CASNPGQRILSEKLFF
TRBV9	-	TRBJ1-1	-	TGTGCCAGCAGCGTTCTGCCAGGGGCTGAAGCTTTCTTT	CASSVLPGAEAFF
TRBV7-9	-	TRBJ1-2	TRBD1	TGTGCCAGCAGCCTCGGGACAGCGGCTGGCTACACCTTC	CASSLGTAAGYTF
TRBV5-1	-	TRBJ1-2	-	TGCGCCAGCAGCTTGATCAGGCAGTATGGCTACACCTTC	CASSLIRQYGYTF
TRBV6-5	-	TRBJ1-4	-	TGTGCCAGCAGTTTAAACAGGGCAACTAATGAAAAACTGTTTTTT	CASSLNRATNEKLFF
TRBV5-1	once	TRBJ2-1	-	TGCGCCAGCAGCTTGGTCGGGGGATACGACTCCTACAATGAGCAGTTCTTC	CASSLVGGYDSYNEQFF